The rows below give T cell receptor beta chains drawn from one sample of a study of T-cell reconstitution after alpha-beta-depleted transplantation in children. In TCRdb, the PCR reads were re-called with MiXCR into one record per CDR3 protein. Of about 600,000 distinct CDR3 sequences in the sample, about an eighth were seen once. Here the sequenced sample was PBMCs, mostly from graft donor cells, taken 360 days after TCRalphabeta/CD19-depleted stem cell transplant. These TCRs come from a male patient under 18 who had a stem cell transplant for acute myeloid leukemia, so the T cells may come from the graft donor. The CDR3 runs from the conserved cysteine through the conserved F or W. Each record gives: D gene, J gene, V gene, clone size, CDR3 protein, CDR3 DNA. A D gene is named only where the DNA matches it firmly. Clone size is shown for a subset of rows, as once, few, many or a class of expanded clone.

d_gene: -; j_gene: TRBJ2-3; v_gene: TRBV7-6; abundance: -; CDR3aa: CASSPNSGPTDTQYF; CDR3nt: TGTGCCAGCAGCCCCAATAGCGGCCCCACAGATACGCAGTATTTT
d_gene: TRBD1; j_gene: TRBJ2-5; v_gene: TRBV5-4; abundance: few; CDR3aa: CASSFPGQGAYAGPQETQYF; CDR3nt: TGTGCCAGCAGCTTCCCGGGACAGGGGGCATATGCGGGCCCCCAAGAGACCCAGTACTTC
d_gene: TRBD2; j_gene: TRBJ2-3; v_gene: TRBV6-2/TRBV6-3; abundance: few; CDR3aa: CASSYERGGADTQYF; CDR3nt: TGTGCCAGCAGTTACGAGCGGGGGGGGGCAGATACGCAGTATTTT
d_gene: TRBD2; j_gene: TRBJ2-1; v_gene: TRBV7-3; abundance: few; CDR3aa: CASSLPSPGLAVHNEQFF; CDR3nt: TGTGCCAGCAGCTTACCGTCTCCTGGACTAGCGGTCCACAATGAGCAGTTCTTC
d_gene: -; j_gene: TRBJ2-7; v_gene: TRBV7-2; abundance: -; CDR3aa: CASSLMVSPYEQYF; CDR3nt: TGTGCCAGCAGCTTAATGGTCAGCCCCTACGAGCAGTACTTC
d_gene: TRBD1; j_gene: TRBJ2-7; v_gene: TRBV28; abundance: -; CDR3aa: CASKVITGVSYEQYF; CDR3nt: TGTGCCAGCAAAGTTATCACAGGGGTTTCCTACGAGCAGTACTTC
d_gene: -; j_gene: TRBJ1-6; v_gene: TRBV4-3; abundance: -; CDR3aa: CASSQDASGSPSSPLHF; CDR3nt: TGCGCCAGCAGCCAAGATGCGTCTGGTTCTCCATCTTCACCCCTCCACTTT
d_gene: -; j_gene: TRBJ2-1; v_gene: TRBV7-3; abundance: few; CDR3aa: CASSALAGGDEQFF; CDR3nt: TGTGCCAGCAGCGCACTAGCAGGAGGCGATGAGCAGTTCTTC
d_gene: -; j_gene: TRBJ2-2; v_gene: TRBV10-3; abundance: -; CDR3aa: CAISGLAVTGELFF; CDR3nt: TGTGCCATCAGTGGGTTAGCGGTCACCGGGGAGCTGTTTTTT
d_gene: -; j_gene: TRBJ2-7; v_gene: TRBV7-2; abundance: -; CDR3aa: CASSLKLLGLDEQYF; CDR3nt: TGTGCCAGCAGCTTAAAACTATTAGGTTTGGACGAGCAGTACTTC
d_gene: TRBD2; j_gene: TRBJ2-7; v_gene: TRBV4-2; abundance: many; CDR3aa: CASSPAPGGSGYEQYF; CDR3nt: TGTGCCAGCAGCCCCGCGCCTGGCGGGAGTGGGTACGAGCAGTACTTC
d_gene: TRBD2; j_gene: TRBJ2-2; v_gene: TRBV5-1; abundance: -; CDR3aa: CASSLGLAGPNTGELFF; CDR3nt: TGCGCCAGCAGCCTGGGACTAGCGGGGCCGAACACCGGGGAGCTGTTTTTT
d_gene: -; j_gene: TRBJ2-6; v_gene: TRBV24-1; abundance: many; CDR3aa: CATSDLRIGANVLTF; CDR3nt: TGTGCCACCAGTGATTTGAGGATCGGGGCCAACGTCCTGACTTTC
d_gene: -; j_gene: TRBJ1-2; v_gene: TRBV7-9; abundance: -; CDR3aa: CASSPAPMNGYTF; CDR3nt: TGTGCCAGCAGCCCGGCGCCAATGAACGGCTACACCTTC
d_gene: -; j_gene: TRBJ2-2; v_gene: TRBV7-6; abundance: many; CDR3aa: CASSSSTNTGELFF; CDR3nt: TGTGCCAGCAGCTCAAGTACGAACACCGGGGAGCTGTTTTTT
d_gene: -; j_gene: TRBJ2-7; v_gene: TRBV10-3; abundance: -; CDR3aa: CAIGEVEQYF; CDR3nt: TGTGCCATCGGGGAGGTGGAGCAGTACTTC
d_gene: TRBD1; j_gene: TRBJ1-5; v_gene: TRBV7-9; abundance: -; CDR3aa: CASSLGTGHQPQHF; CDR3nt: TGTGCCAGCAGCTTAGGGACAGGCCATCAGCCCCAGCATTTT
d_gene: -; j_gene: TRBJ1-5; v_gene: TRBV9; abundance: -; CDR3aa: CASSVGPGDSNQPQHF; CDR3nt: TGTGCCAGCAGCGTAGGGCCAGGGGATAGCAATCAGCCCCAGCATTTT
d_gene: -; j_gene: TRBJ2-7; v_gene: TRBV27; abundance: -; CDR3aa: CASSPGGAAASRQYF; CDR3nt: TGTGCCAGCAGTCCCGGAGGGGCGGCCGCTAGCAGGCAGTACTTC
d_gene: -; j_gene: TRBJ2-2; v_gene: TRBV7-2; abundance: many; CDR3aa: CASSTQGGDTGELFF; CDR3nt: TGTGCCAGCAGCACGCAGGGGGGAGACACCGGGGAGCTGTTTTTT
d_gene: -; j_gene: TRBJ2-3; v_gene: TRBV20-1; abundance: -; CDR3aa: CSARWTVSMTDTQYF; CDR3nt: TGCAGTGCTCGATGGACAGTTTCAATGACAGATACGCAGTATTTT
d_gene: -; j_gene: TRBJ1-3; v_gene: TRBV29-1; abundance: many; CDR3aa: CSVVTGRSSGNTIYF; CDR3nt: TGCAGCGTTGTAACAGGGAGGAGCTCTGGAAACACCATATATTTT
d_gene: -; j_gene: TRBJ2-7; v_gene: TRBV5-1; abundance: many; CDR3aa: CASRDAYEQYF; CDR3nt: TGCGCCAGCAGGGACGCCTACGAGCAGTACTTC
d_gene: -; j_gene: TRBJ1-5; v_gene: TRBV7-2; abundance: few; CDR3aa: CASSFGGRFQPQHF; CDR3nt: TGTGCCAGCAGCTTTGGAGGGCGGTTTCAGCCCCAGCATTTT
d_gene: -; j_gene: TRBJ1-5; v_gene: TRBV18; abundance: few; CDR3aa: CASSPGLSLNSNQPQHF; CDR3nt: TGTGCCAGCTCACCAGGTCTCTCCCTCAACAGCAATCAGCCCCAGCATTTT
d_gene: -; j_gene: TRBJ2-7; v_gene: TRBV12-3/TRBV12-4; abundance: few; CDR3aa: CASSLKGQSSEQYF; CDR3nt: TGTGCCAGCAGTTTAAAGGGCCAGTCATCCGAGCAGTACTTC
d_gene: TRBD2; j_gene: TRBJ2-3; v_gene: TRBV11-2; abundance: -; CDR3aa: CASSLPGLAGGPLDTQYF; CDR3nt: TGTGCCAGCAGCTTGCCGGGACTAGCGGGAGGCCCCCTGGATACGCAGTATTTT
d_gene: -; j_gene: TRBJ2-5; v_gene: TRBV20-1; abundance: many; CDR3aa: CSARDVQGVETQYF; CDR3nt: TGCAGTGCTAGAGATGTTCAGGGTGTGGAGACCCAGTACTTC
d_gene: -; j_gene: TRBJ2-2; v_gene: TRBV7-9; abundance: many; CDR3aa: CASCQPGVGELFF; CDR3nt: TGTGCCAGCTGCCAACCGGGAGTGGGGGAGCTGTTTTTT
d_gene: -; j_gene: TRBJ2-5; v_gene: TRBV20-1; abundance: -; CDR3aa: CSARDRASPYQETQYF; CDR3nt: TGCAGTGCTAGAGATAGGGCTAGCCCGTACCAAGAGACCCAGTACTTC
d_gene: -; j_gene: TRBJ2-1; v_gene: TRBV20-1; abundance: few; CDR3aa: CSAPGLPIYNEQFF; CDR3nt: TGCAGTGCCCCGGGACTTCCTATCTACAATGAGCAGTTCTTC
d_gene: -; j_gene: TRBJ2-2; v_gene: TRBV19; abundance: -; CDR3aa: CASSIVSRGAGELFF; CDR3nt: TGTGCCAGTAGTATAGTCAGCAGGGGGGCCGGGGAGCTGTTTTTT
d_gene: -; j_gene: TRBJ2-5; v_gene: TRBV7-2; abundance: -; CDR3aa: CASSLISGRPVQETQYF; CDR3nt: TGTGCCAGCAGCTTAATCAGTGGGAGACCGGTTCAAGAGACCCAGTACTTC
d_gene: TRBD2; j_gene: TRBJ2-1; v_gene: TRBV10-3; abundance: few; CDR3aa: CAISGLAGGYNEQFF; CDR3nt: TGTGCCATCAGTGGACTAGCGGGAGGGTACAATGAGCAGTTCTTC
d_gene: TRBD1; j_gene: TRBJ1-1; v_gene: TRBV5-5; abundance: few; CDR3aa: CASSLAGGGYLVSF; CDR3nt: TGTGCCAGCAGTCTCGCAGGGGGAGGCTATCTAGTTTCATTT
d_gene: TRBD1; j_gene: TRBJ2-7; v_gene: TRBV27; abundance: -; CDR3aa: CASSPRDRLTEQYF; CDR3nt: TGTGCCAGCAGCCCCCGGGACAGGCTTACCGAGCAGTACTTC
d_gene: -; j_gene: TRBJ1-1; v_gene: TRBV7-9; abundance: few; CDR3aa: CASSPRQGRTNTEAFF; CDR3nt: TGTGCCAGCAGCCCAAGGCAGGGAAGGACGAACACTGAAGCTTTCTTT
d_gene: -; j_gene: TRBJ2-2; v_gene: TRBV12-3/TRBV12-4; abundance: many; CDR3aa: CASSFNGPGELFF; CDR3nt: TGTGCCAGCAGTTTCAACGGTCCCGGGGAGCTGTTTTTT
d_gene: TRBD2; j_gene: TRBJ2-3; v_gene: TRBV15; abundance: -; CDR3aa: CATSRQGLAATDTQYF; CDR3nt: TGTGCCACCAGCAGGCAGGGACTAGCGGCCACAGATACGCAGTATTTT
d_gene: -; j_gene: TRBJ1-2; v_gene: TRBV27; abundance: -; CDR3aa: CASSMGRQVENYGYTF; CDR3nt: TGTGCCAGCAGTATGGGGCGGCAGGTCGAGAATTATGGCTACACCTTC
d_gene: TRBD2; j_gene: TRBJ2-3; v_gene: TRBV20-1; abundance: -; CDR3aa: CSASLPSGTILGYADTQYF; CDR3nt: TGCAGTGCTAGTCTGCCCAGCGGGACGATACTCGGGTATGCAGATACGCAGTATTTT